Each of the 29 T cell receptor beta chains below was sequenced from the same sample in a study of shared clonotypes between healthy human individuals. Sequencing used immunoSEQ multiplex PCR; TCRdb keeps in-frame clones, though not all of them. This table has around 980,000 clones, about 84% appearing once. Sequenced: memory CD4+ T cells from PBMCs. Subset of the sample: CD45RA-negative fraction. The receptors come from a man between 18 and 29 years old in good health. Some clones in this sample may be carry-over from other donors' samples.

The chain has TRBV15 and TRBJ1-2, with no clear D. Germline V lookup: CDR1 LNHNV, CDR2 YYDKDF (reference sequence). V was clipped by 1 base and J by 4 bases, with 10 bases between them. The CDR3 is made up of 14 amino acids. The chain's CDR3 is CATSRAGVGYGYTF. CDR3 nucleotide sequence: TGTGCCACCAGCAGAGCCGGGGTGGGCTATGGCTACACCTTC.

This CDR3 reads CASSEGGLKYF. The CDR3 region has the DNA TGTGCCAGCAGTGAGGGCGGTCTTAAATACTTC. V gene TRBV25-1 combines with J gene TRBJ2-4, with D unresolved. The CDR3 is 11 residues long. V lost 3 bases to trimming and J lost 16 bases, with 13 bases between them. CDR1 and CDR2 from the germline V gene are MGHDK and SYGVNS.

This rearrangement joins TRBV7-9 to TRBJ2-1, with TRBD1 matching 7 bases. With V trimmed by 3 bases and J by 4 bases, 9 bases remained unmatched. Germline V gene data show CDR1 as SEHNR and CDR2 as FQNEAQ (reference sequence). The CDR3 runs 16 residues. The CDR3 loop reads CASSFDRELVYNEQFF. The CDR3, as DNA: TGTGCCAGCAGCTTCGACAGGGAATTGGTATACAATGAGCAGTTCTTC.

The V call is TRBV30, the J call TRBJ2-7; no definite D call. This CDR3 has 12 amino acids. Trimming shortened V by 2 bases and J by 4 bases, and 9 bases separated the two germline ends. In germline, CDR1 is GTSNPN, CDR2 SVGIG (reference sequence). The CDR3 loop reads CAWSLKGYEQYF. The CDR3 nucleotides read TGTGCCTGGAGTTTAAAGGGATACGAGCAGTACTTC.

This clone was seen a few times. The CDR3 nucleotides read TGTGCCAGCGCGGGAATACTATACAATGAGCAGTTCTTC. Its translation: CASAGILYNEQFF. This chain links TRBV6-6 with TRBJ2-1, with a tentative D call TRBD2 (6 bases). CDR3 length equals 13 residues. CDR1 MNHNY and CDR2 SVGAGI come from the germline V gene (reference sequence). Trimming removed 8 bases at V and 4 bases at J, with 12 bases between.

The V gene is TRBV5-1, the J gene TRBJ2-5; the match to TRBD1 covers 12 bases. Germline CDR1 and CDR2: SGHRS and YFSETQ. The V segment lost 4 bases and the J segment 4 bases; nucleotides outside the gene matches: 8. The CDR3 contains 16 residues. Here the CDR3 DNA reads TGCGCCAGCAGCCCGCTAGGGACAGGGGGCGGAGAGACCCAGTACTTC. Amino acid sequence: CASSPLGTGGGETQYF.

This sequence joins TRBV7-3 and TRBJ2-3; D perhaps matches TRBD2 (6 bases). Germline V lookup: CDR1 SGHTA, CDR2 FQGTGA. CDR3 length equals 14 residues. V was shortened by 1 base and J by 4 bases, with 9 bases between the two germline ends. CDR3 in amino acids: CASSLMASADTQYF. In DNA form, the CDR3 reads TGTGCCAGCAGCTTAATGGCTAGCGCAGATACGCAGTATTTT. Full variable domain (rest looked up from reference TRBV7-3 and TRBJ2-3): GAGVSQTPSNKVTEKGKYVELRCDPISGHTALYWYRQSLGQGPEFLIYFQGTGAADDSGLPNDRFFAVRPEGSVSTLKIQRTERGDSAVYLCASSLMASADTQYFGPGTRLTVL.

The chain joins TRBV29-1 to TRBJ2-5; D possibly corresponds to TRBD2 (5 bases). The CDR3 sequence is 13 residues long. Germline CDR1 reads SQVTM; CDR2 reads ANQGSEA. V was cut by 6 bases and J by 1 base, with 12 bases left in between. In DNA form, the CDR3 reads TGCAGCGTAGCCGAGCGGACCCAAGAGACCCAGTACTTC. It yields the protein CSVAERTQETQYF. Full variable domain (outside the CDR3, taken from reference TRBV29-1 and TRBJ2-5): SAVISQKPSRDICQRGTSLTIQCQVDSQVTMMFWYRQQPGQSLTLIATANQGSEATYESGFVIDKFPISRPNLTFSTLTVSNMSPEDSSIYLCSVAERTQETQYFGPGTRLLVL.

The chain carries TRBV6-6 and TRBJ2-7; D is possibly TRBD2 (7 bases). Trimming took 2 bases from V and 2 from J, leaving 10 bases between them. The CDR3 runs 14 residues. Germline V gene sequence: CDR1 MNHNY, CDR2 SVGAGI (reference sequence). The CDR3: CASSYLRGPYEQYF. CDR3 DNA sequence: TGTGCCAGCAGTTACCTGCGGGGGCCCTACGAGCAGTACTTC.

Remarks on this clone: It differs at one base from a far larger clone, so likely a read error. Distinct nucleotide sequences in the sample also encode this CDR3. The chain links TRBV28 to TRBJ1-4; D might be TRBD1 (5 bases). Germline CDR1 reads MDHEN; CDR2 reads SYDVKM. V lost 3 bases and J lost 7, with 18 bases in between. This CDR3 is 16 amino acids long. CDR3 protein: CASSLGGAHGFEKLFF. Here the CDR3 DNA reads TGTGCCAGCAGTTTGGGCGGGGCACACGGGTTTGAAAAACTGTTTTTT.

V gene TRBV7-2 combines with J gene TRBJ1-5, with D unclear. The CDR3 contains 15 residues. Trimming cost V 5 bases and J 1 base, with 12 bases left between them. The germline V gene has CDR1 SGHTA and CDR2 FQGNSA. CDR3 loop: CASSQYFGSNQPQHF. The CDR3 DNA is TGTGCCAGCAGCCAATACTTTGGGAGCAATCAGCCCCAGCATTTT.

This clone has just a few counts. The CDR3 region is CAWSGGSNTEAFF. The DNA of the CDR3 is TGTGCCTGGAGTGGGGGCTCGAACACTGAAGCTTTCTTT. This chain links TRBV30 with TRBJ1-1; a weak D match, TRBD1 (5 bases). The CDR3 runs 13 residues. The V end was cut by 1 base, the J end by 1 base, with 7 bases between. The V gene's germline CDR1 is GTSNPN and CDR2 SVGIG (reference sequence).

A single count supports this clone. The chain couples TRBV28 to TRBJ2-7, with D possibly TRBD1 on 6 matching bases. Germline V CDR1 and CDR2: MDHEN, SYDVKM. The ends were cut back, 4 bases at V and 0 bases at J, with 19 bases in the middle. This CDR3 region has 17 residues. For the CDR3, the DNA is TGTGCCAGCAGTTCGCTAAGGACAGAAATTAGCTCCTACGAGCAGTACTTC. This gives the protein CASSSLRTEISSYEQYF.

V is TRBV29-1 and J is TRBJ2-5; a weak D match, TRBD2 (7 bases). This CDR3 comprises 14 residues. Deletions cut 4 bases from V and 5 bases from J, with 17 bases between. Germline values: CDR1 SQVTM, CDR2 ANQGSEA. DNA for the CDR3: TGCAGCGTTGTCCGAGGGGGGGGGCCGGAGACCCAGTACTTC. It specifies CSVVRGGGPETQYF.

This clone has only one observation. The rearrangement uses TRBV5-4 and TRBJ2-2; D might be TRBD1 (6 bases). Germline CDR1 SGHNT, CDR2 YYREEE (reference sequence). V lost 4 bases, J lost 5 bases, and 18 bases lay in between. CDR3 length equals 16 residues. CDR3 DNA sequence: TGTGCCAGCAGCGGAACCGCCGGGACACCAACCGGGGAGCTGTTTTTT. Protein product: CASSGTAGTPTGELFF.

Here the CDR3 reads CASSLRGMAYEQYF. In DNA, the CDR3 is TGTGCCAGCAGCTTAAGGGGGATGGCCTACGAGCAGTACTTC. The chain uses TRBV11-2 and TRBJ2-7; the D gene is possibly TRBD1 (6 bases). V lost 2 bases and J 2 bases, leaving 10 bases between the germline ends. Germline V lookup: CDR1 SGHAT, CDR2 FQNNGV. The CDR3 runs 14 residues.

This clone was recorded a few times. This chain joins TRBV7-7 and TRBJ2-5; 10 bases match TRBD2. V lost 5 bases and J lost 4; bases outside the gene matches: 4. CDR1 and CDR2 from the germline V gene are SSHAT and FNYEAQ (reference sequence). The length of the CDR3 is 14 residues. The CDR3 reads CASSPRTSGETQYF. The CDR3 DNA is TGTGCCAGCAGCCCCCGGACTAGCGGAGAGACCCAGTACTTC.

V gene TRBV4-1 combines with J gene TRBJ2-5; D might be TRBD1 (5 bases). CDR1 is MGHRA and CDR2 is YSYEKL in the germline V gene. The germline V and J ends were trimmed by 4 bases and 1 base, with 10 bases remaining between them. The CDR3 runs 14 residues. CDR3 in amino acids: CASSRGHPQETQYF. The CDR3 region has the DNA TGCGCCAGCAGCCGAGGACACCCCCAAGAGACCCAGTACTTC.

As to this clone: A much larger clone sits a single nucleotide away, making a read error possible. Within the sample, other DNA sequences also encode this same CDR3. V gene TRBV28 combines with J gene TRBJ2-3; no firm D call. The germline CDR1 and CDR2 sequences are MDHEN and SYDVKM. This CDR3 is 12 amino acids long. V was clipped by 2 bases and J by 0 bases, with 0 bases between them. The CDR3 sequence is CASSLSTDTQYF. As DNA, the CDR3 is TGTGCCAGCAGTTTAAGCACAGATACGCAGTATTTT.

The chain employs TRBV5-1 and TRBJ1-5; D ambiguous. The V and J ends lost 0 bases and 6 bases respectively, with 16 bases between them. Germline V CDR1 and CDR2: SGHRS, YFSETQ. The CDR3 runs 16 residues. Written as DNA, the CDR3 is TGCGCCAGCAGCTTGGAACCGTCGTACGGGAGTCAGCCCCAGCATTTT. Translating it yields CASSLEPSYGSQPQHF.

Worth noting for this clone: Different DNA sequences within this sample yield the same CDR3. The gene calls are TRBV29-1 and TRBJ2-1, with a possible D match to TRBD1 (6 bases). This CDR3 comprises 15 residues. Germline V gene data show CDR1 as SQVTM and CDR2 as ANQGSEA. Trimming stripped 6 bases from V and 9 bases from J, with 24 bases between. The CDR3 protein is CSVPLDSGHSGEQFF. The CDR3 coding sequence is TGCAGCGTCCCCCTAGATTCGGGACACAGTGGTGAGCAGTTCTTC.

The rearrangement uses TRBV29-1 and TRBJ1-4; the D gene is possibly TRBD1 (5 bases). V lost 6 bases to trimming and J lost 3 bases, with 8 bases between them. From germline, CDR1 is SQVTM and CDR2 ANQGSEA. This CDR3 region has 12 residues. Here the CDR3 DNA reads TGCAGCGTCTTGGGGGCTAATGAAAAACTGTTTTTT. This encodes CSVLGANEKLFF.

Comment on this clone: The junction does not match germline at one end; this may be a read error. The chain employs TRBV5-4 and TRBJ2-7; 9 nucleotides line up with TRBD1. The CDR3 is made up of 13 amino acids. Germline CDR1 SGHNT, CDR2 YYREEE (reference sequence). CDR3 loop: CASSSAGTGLSLF. CDR3 nucleotides: TGTGCCAGCAGCTCCGCCGGGACAGGGTTATCGCTCTTC.

The J gene is TRBJ1-1, the V gene TRBV11-2, with a possible D match to TRBD1 (6 bases). V dropped 5 bases and J dropped 3 bases, with 13 bases sitting between them. In germline, CDR1 is SGHAT, CDR2 FQNNGV. The CDR3 sequence is 14 residues long. As DNA, the CDR3 is TGTGCCAGCAGCCAAGACAGGTTTCACACTGAAGCTTTCTTT. This gives the protein CASSQDRFHTEAFF.

The chain recombines TRBV18 with TRBJ2-7, with D maybe TRBD1 (5 bases). V lost 8 bases and J lost 0, with 14 bases in between. The CDR3 spans 14 residues. From germline, CDR1 is KGHSH and CDR2 LQKENI. CDR3 loop: CASTTGLLSYEQYF. CDR3 bases: TGTGCCAGCACAACAGGTTTACTCTCCTACGAGCAGTACTTC.

The J gene is TRBJ1-3, the V gene TRBV7-2, with 9 bases identical to TRBD1. Germline trimming cut 5 bases from V and 2 bases from J; bases unmatched to any gene: 7. Germline V gives CDR1 SGHTA, CDR2 FQGNSA. The CDR3 runs to 16 residues. CDR3 in DNA: TGTGCCAGCAGCATACAACAGGGGGCGACTGGAAACACCATATATTTT. This codes for CASSIQQGATGNTIYF.

This chain uses TRBV21-1 with TRBJ1-5. TRBV21-1 is termed a pseudogene. The CDR3 spans 13 residues. The CDR3 DNA reads TGTGCCAGCAGCACTGCTAGGGTTCAGCCCCAGCATTTT. It translates to CASSTARVQPQHF.

The chain uses TRBV27 and TRBJ1-4; D is ambiguous. CDR3 length equals 16 residues. Germline V lookup: CDR1 MNHEY, CDR2 SMNVEV (reference sequence). Trimming cost V 3 bases and J 3 bases, with 14 bases left between them. CDR3 sequence: CASSFAGGGANEKLFF. As DNA, the CDR3 is TGTGCCAGCAGTTTTGCGGGAGGAGGAGCTAATGAAAAACTGTTTTTT.

Of note for this clone: A read error is possible here, since a much larger clone lies one base away. The missing conserved phenylalanine or tryptophan at the end of this CDR3 makes a read error likely. The CDR3 protein is CATQDSESTEAFL. The CDR3 DNA reads as TGTGCCACCCAGGACAGTGAGAGCACTGAAGCTTTCCTT. V gene TRBV10-3 combines with J gene TRBJ1-1; a weak D match, TRBD1 (6 bases). V gave up 10 bases and J gave up 4 bases, with 16 bases separating them. The germline gives CDR1 ENHRY, CDR2 SYGVKD. The CDR3 runs to 13 residues.